This T cell receptor (beta chain) comes out of a study of T cells in localized non-small cell lung cancer. TCRdb's copy holds only in-frame clones and misses some; the assay was immunoSEQ multiplex PCR. The sample includes 70,000 to 100,000 clones, approximately 91% of them seen just once. About this clone itself: Antigen: not known.

Study-wide results and caveats: Because only a single region of the tumor was sequenced, heterogeneity remains possible. Across samples, adjacent lung featured a median around 57 of the top 100 tumor clones. Highest T cell clonality was seen in uninvolved adjacent lung, surpassing that measured in tumor.

Germline values: CDR1 PRHDT, CDR2 FYEKMQ (reference sequence). The CDR3 sequence is 14 residues long. Trimming cost V 5 bases and J 3 bases; bases outside gene matches: 5. The source was PBMCs, collected before any cancer treatment. This receptor was obtained from a woman aged 40 to 75 with stage II squamous cell lung carcinoma. V and J are TRBV13 and TRBJ2-7, with 9 bases aligning to TRBD1. The CDR3 sequence: CASSPPGQGYEQYF. The CDR3 DNA is TGTGCCAGCAGCCCGCCGGGACAGGGCTACGAGCAGTACTTC.